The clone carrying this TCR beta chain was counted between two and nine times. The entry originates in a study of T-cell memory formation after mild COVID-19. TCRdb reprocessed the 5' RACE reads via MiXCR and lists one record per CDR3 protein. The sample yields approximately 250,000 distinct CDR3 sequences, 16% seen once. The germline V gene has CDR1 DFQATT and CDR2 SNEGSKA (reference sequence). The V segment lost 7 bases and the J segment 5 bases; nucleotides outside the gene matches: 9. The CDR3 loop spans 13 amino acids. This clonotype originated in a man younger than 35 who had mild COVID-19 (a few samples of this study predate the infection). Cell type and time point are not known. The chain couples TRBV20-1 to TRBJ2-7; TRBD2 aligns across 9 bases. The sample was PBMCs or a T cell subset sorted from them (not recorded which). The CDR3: CSVGTSTSHEQYF. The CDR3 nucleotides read TGCAGTGTCGGGACTAGCACGTCCCACGAGCAGTACTTC.